This entry concerns a single T cell receptor beta chain. Its antigen target is currently unknown. No per-base quality is available; no much larger clone lies one base away. The entry originates in a study of CD8 T cells in ankylosing spondylitis (dated by TCRdb to 2015 to 2018). A note on the overall study: T cell receptor beta repertoires were profiled in healthy donors and ankylosing spondylitis patients so that disease-linked TCR variants could be found. In total, the full study cohort was made up of roughly 100 healthy donors and more than 20 ankylosing spondylitis patients. Peripheral blood was sampled, and synovial fluid was additionally collected from ankylosing spondylitis patients.

CDR1 and CDR2 were assigned from the germline V gene (reference sequence) as LNHNV and YYDKDF. Deletion took 2 bases off V and 8 bases off J, with a span of 18 bases between the germline ends. The CDR3 covers 16 residues, taking in both the cysteine and the phenylalanine. Left in the record is the CDR3 DNA by itself, 48 bases read in frame from the first base. General conclusions and limits of the study: Blood from ankylosing spondylitis patients appeared to be characterized by a TCR beta motif made up of about 8 highly homologous amino acid variants. The disease-linked clones had a CD8+ phenotype and were found at relatively low frequencies in peripheral blood. Some motif variants were previously reported in synovial fluid and blood of reactive arthritis patients, suggesting common disease-initiation mechanisms. The disease-linked clones were reported as significantly enriched in matched synovial fluid samples from ankylosing spondylitis patients.

The listed sequencing device is Illumina HiSeq 2500. Quantitative 5'-RACE with molecular barcodes was the method used to prepare the TCR beta libraries. As for the original processing: A new computational method, built on a probabilistic model of VDJ rearrangement, was used to identify disease-linked TCR variants. TCRdb's own reprocessing of the public reads used fastp at Q25 and MiXCR and kept productive beta chains. Rows are unified per CDR3 protein, each entry keeping the most common DNA and genes. For this entry, the V and J calls and clone size follow TCRdb and not the study's own pipeline. In this sample the table shows some 840,000 distinct CDR3 sequences, over 9.5% of which occur a single time. The top ten constitute about 0.49% of the sample.

The sequence was obtained from a male donor with ankylosing spondylitis. Sequenced material: blood, either unsorted or a sorted T cell fraction (not recorded which). The rearranged segments are TRBV15 and TRBJ1-4; the D gene identity is not certain. In nucleotides, the sequence is TGTGCCACCAGCAGATTCCCGGTTTTAGGAGAAGAAAAACTGTTTTTT. Its protein is CATSRFPVLGEEKLFF.